This TCR beta chain came from a study of cytomegalovirus exposure and HLA in healthy donors. Study as a whole: A preliminary data release comprised 70 million to 95 million unique TCRs obtained from HLA-typed donors. General study findings and limits: The likely explanation for a cluster of highly shared sequence variants was sequencing artifact.

PCR involved 60 Vbeta and 13 Jbeta primers. The protocol was immunoSEQ multiplex PCR, while the TCRdb copy is restricted to in-frame clones and leaves out a portion. This sample has under 150,000 clones, with 80% to 90% found just once. Details on this clone: What it binds is unknown.

This CDR3 is built from 15 residues. V lost 5 bases, J lost 3 bases, and 5 bases stayed unmatched. Germline CDR1 MDHEN, CDR2 SYDVKM. The clonotype comes from a woman aged 40 to 55 in good health and CMV-seropositive. The sequenced material came from PBMCs. The J gene is TRBJ2-3, the V gene TRBV28; 10 positions agree with TRBD2. The CDR3 DNA sequence: TGTGCCAGCAGTACAGCGGGGGGGATGACAGATACGCAGTATTTT. It is translated as CASSTAGGMTDTQYF.